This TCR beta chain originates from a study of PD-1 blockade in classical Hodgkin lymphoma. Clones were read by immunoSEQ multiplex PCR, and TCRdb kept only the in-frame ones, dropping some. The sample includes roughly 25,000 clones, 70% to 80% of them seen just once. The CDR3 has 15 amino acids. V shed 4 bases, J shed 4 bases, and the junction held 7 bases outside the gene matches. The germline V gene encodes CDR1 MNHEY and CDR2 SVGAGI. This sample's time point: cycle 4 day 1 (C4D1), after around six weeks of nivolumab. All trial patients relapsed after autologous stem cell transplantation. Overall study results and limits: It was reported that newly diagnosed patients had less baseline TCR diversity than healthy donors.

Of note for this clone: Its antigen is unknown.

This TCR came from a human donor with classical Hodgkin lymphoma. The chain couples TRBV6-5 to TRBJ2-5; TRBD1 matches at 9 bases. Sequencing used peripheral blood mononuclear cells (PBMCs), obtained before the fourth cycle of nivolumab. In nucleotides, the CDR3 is TGTGCCAGCAGTTTTCTACCGGGACAGGGAGAGACCCAGTACTTC. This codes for CASSFLPGQGETQYF.